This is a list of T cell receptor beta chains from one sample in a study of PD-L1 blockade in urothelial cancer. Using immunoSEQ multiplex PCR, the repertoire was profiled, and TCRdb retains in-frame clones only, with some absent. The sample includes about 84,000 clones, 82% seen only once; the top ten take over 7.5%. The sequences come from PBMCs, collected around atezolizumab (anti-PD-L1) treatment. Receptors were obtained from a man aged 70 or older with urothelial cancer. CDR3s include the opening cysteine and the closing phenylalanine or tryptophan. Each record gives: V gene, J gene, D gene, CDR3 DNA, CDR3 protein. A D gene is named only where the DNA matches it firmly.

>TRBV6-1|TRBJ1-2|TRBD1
TGTGCCAGCAAACAGGGGGTGTCTAACTATGGCTACACCTTC
CASKQGVSNYGYTF
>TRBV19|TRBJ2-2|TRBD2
TGTGCCAGTAGTATAGACGCTAGCGGGGGGGCCGGGGAGCTGTTTTTT
CASSIDASGGAGELFF
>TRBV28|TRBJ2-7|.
TGTGCCAGCAGTCCTCCTGGGACTCAAATCGAGCAGTACTTC
CASSPPGTQIEQYF
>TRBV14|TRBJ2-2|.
TGTGCCAGCAGCCGAGTAGGGGGACACACCGGGGAGCTGTTTTTT
CASSRVGGHTGELFF
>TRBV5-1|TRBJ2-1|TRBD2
TGCGCCAGCAGCTTTACTAGCGGGTTCTACAATGAGCAGTTCTTC
CASSFTSGFYNEQFF
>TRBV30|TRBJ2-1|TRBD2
TGTGCCTGGAGTGGGGGACTACCCTACAATGAGCAGTTCTTC
CAWSGGLPYNEQFF
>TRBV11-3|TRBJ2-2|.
TGTGCCAGCAGCACCGGGACTCAGAACACCGGGGAGCTGTTTTTT
CASSTGTQNTGELFF
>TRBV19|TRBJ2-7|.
TGTGCCAGTAGTCCGAGGGACTCCTACGAGCAGTACTTC
CASSPRDSYEQYF
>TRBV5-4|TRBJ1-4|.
TGTGCCAGCAGCTTGGGCGGGGCGCGTACTAATGAAAAACTGTTTTTT
CASSLGGARTNEKLFF
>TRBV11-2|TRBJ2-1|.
TGTGCCAGCAGCCCACTAGGGGGAAGCTCCTACAATGAGCAGTTCTTC
CASSPLGGSSYNEQFF
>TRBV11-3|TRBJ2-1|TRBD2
TGTGCCAGCAGCTTAGGATGGGGTGGGAGTCTAGCGGGGGCTAATGAGCAGTTCTTC
CASSLGWGGSLAGANEQFF
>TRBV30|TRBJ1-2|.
TGTGCCTGGAGTGTACACAGGACTAACTATGGCTACACCTTC
CAWSVHRTNYGYTF